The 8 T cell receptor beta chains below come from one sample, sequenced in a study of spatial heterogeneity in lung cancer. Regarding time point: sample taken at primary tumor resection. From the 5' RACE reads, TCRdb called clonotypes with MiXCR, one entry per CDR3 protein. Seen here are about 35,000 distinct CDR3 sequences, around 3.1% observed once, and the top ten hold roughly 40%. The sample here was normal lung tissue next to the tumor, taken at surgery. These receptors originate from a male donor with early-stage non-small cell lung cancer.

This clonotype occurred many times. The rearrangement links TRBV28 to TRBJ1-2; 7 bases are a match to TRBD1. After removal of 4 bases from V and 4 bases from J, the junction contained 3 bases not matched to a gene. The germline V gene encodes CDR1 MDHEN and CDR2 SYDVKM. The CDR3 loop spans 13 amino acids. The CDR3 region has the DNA TGTGCCAGCAGTTCGGACAGGCTCTATGGCTACACCTTC. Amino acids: CASSSDRLYGYTF.

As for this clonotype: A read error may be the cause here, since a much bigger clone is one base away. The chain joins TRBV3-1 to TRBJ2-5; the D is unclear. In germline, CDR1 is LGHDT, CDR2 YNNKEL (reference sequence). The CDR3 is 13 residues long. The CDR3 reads CASSHNNGETQHF. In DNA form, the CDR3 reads TGTGCCAGCAGCCATAACAATGGAGAGACCCAGCACTTC.

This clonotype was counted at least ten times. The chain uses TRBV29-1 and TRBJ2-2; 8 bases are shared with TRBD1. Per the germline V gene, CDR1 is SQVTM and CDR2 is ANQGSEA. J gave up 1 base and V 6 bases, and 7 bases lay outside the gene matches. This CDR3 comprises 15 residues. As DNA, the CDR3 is TGCAGCGTCCTTCGGACAGGGTGGAACACCGGGGAGCTGTTTTTT. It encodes CSVLRTGWNTGELFF.

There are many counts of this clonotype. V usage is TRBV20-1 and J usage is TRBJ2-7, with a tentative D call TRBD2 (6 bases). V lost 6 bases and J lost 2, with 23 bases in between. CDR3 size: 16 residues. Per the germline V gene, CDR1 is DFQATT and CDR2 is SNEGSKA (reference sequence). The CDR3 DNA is TGCAGTGCGGGAGACCGGGGCGGGGCGTCACCCTACGAGCAGTACTTC. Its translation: CSAGDRGGASPYEQYF.

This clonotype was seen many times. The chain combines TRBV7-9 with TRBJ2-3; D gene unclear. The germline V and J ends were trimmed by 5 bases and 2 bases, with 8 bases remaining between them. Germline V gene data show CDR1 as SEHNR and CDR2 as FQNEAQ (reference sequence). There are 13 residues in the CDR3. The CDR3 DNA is TGTGCCAGCAGCAGCCAGAACACAGATACGCAGTATTTT. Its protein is CASSSQNTDTQYF.

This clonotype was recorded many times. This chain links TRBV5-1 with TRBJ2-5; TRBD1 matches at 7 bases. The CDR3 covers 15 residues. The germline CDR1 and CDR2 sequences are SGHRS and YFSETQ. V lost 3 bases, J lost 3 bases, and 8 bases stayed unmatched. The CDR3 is CASSSSGTEKETQYF. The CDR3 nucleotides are TGCGCCAGCAGCTCGTCCGGGACAGAAAAAGAGACCCAGTACTTC.

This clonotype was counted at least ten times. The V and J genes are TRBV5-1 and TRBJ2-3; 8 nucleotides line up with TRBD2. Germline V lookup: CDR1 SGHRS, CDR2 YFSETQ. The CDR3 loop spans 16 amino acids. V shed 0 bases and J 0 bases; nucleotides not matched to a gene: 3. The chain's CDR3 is CASSLEASGSTDTQYF. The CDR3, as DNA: TGCGCCAGCAGCTTGGAGGCTAGCGGGAGCACAGATACGCAGTATTTT.

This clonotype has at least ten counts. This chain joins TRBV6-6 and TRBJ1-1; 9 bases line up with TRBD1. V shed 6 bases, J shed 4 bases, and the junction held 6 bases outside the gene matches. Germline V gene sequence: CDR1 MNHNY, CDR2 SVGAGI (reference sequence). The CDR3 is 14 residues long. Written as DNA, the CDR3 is TGTGCCAGCAGCCGTCGGACAGGGGCCACTGAAGCTTTCTTT. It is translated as CASSRRTGATEAFF.